The present TCR beta chain was sequenced within a study of CD8 T cells in Susac syndrome. The RNA, about 0.5 to 1 ug, was put through reverse transcription using random hexamers. The method of amplification for TCR beta CDR3 was immunoSEQ multiplex PCR, covering 54 Vbeta and 13 Jbeta. One entry per CDR3 protein, called by TCRdb with MiXCR from the immunoSEQ multiplex PCR reads. The table records 350,000 to 550,000 distinct CDR3 sequences, approximately 85% of them present only once. With 1 base clipped from V and 3 bases from J, the junction kept 9 bases outside the gene matches. Germline lookup yields CDR1 MGHRA and CDR2 YSYEKL. The CDR3 length is 17 residues. FACS was used to enrich TEMRA cells, whereas the CD8+ and CD4+ T cells were obtained by negative isolation.

The sequencing input was CD8+ T cells from PBMCs. The chain employs TRBV4-1 and TRBJ2-3, with 8 bases fitting TRBD1. The receptor was isolated from a human donor with multiple sclerosis. CDR3 region: CASSQVGQGARTDTQYF. The CDR3 region has the DNA TGCGCCAGCAGCCAAGTGGGGCAGGGGGCGAGGACAGATACGCAGTATTTT.